Below, 10 T cell receptor beta chains from the same sample are listed, as sequenced in a study of technical replicates of blood from a handful of donors. The method was immunoSEQ multiplex PCR; TCRdb's version includes in-frame clones alone and lacks a portion of them. This table holds about 70,000 clones, approximately 97% found once. The sample taken for sequencing was T cells isolated from PBMCs. These receptors were collected from a human donor in good health.

The chain carries TRBV10-2 and TRBJ1-5; D is ambiguous. Between the trimmed V and J ends, which lost 3 bases and 4 bases, there was a span of 10 bases. The CDR3 spans 14 residues. The germline V gene has CDR1 WSHSY and CDR2 SAAADI. This CDR3 reads CASSDKSKNQPQHF. For the CDR3, the DNA is TGCGCCAGCAGTGATAAGAGTAAAAATCAGCCCCAGCATTTT.

The chain combines TRBV5-5 with TRBJ2-5, with 10 bases matching TRBD2. The CDR3 has 15 residues. CDR1 is SGHKS and CDR2 is YYEKEE in the germline V gene (reference sequence). V lost 5 bases to trimming and J lost 1 base; unmatched junction nucleotides: 5. CDR3 bases: TGTGCCAGCAGTCTCGGACTAGCGGCCCAAGAGACCCAGTACTTC. Its translation is CASSLGLAAQETQYF. The whole variable domain, remainder taken from reference TRBV5-5 and TRBJ2-5, is DAGVTQSPTHLIKTRGQQVTLRCSPISGHKSVSWYQQVLGQGPQFIFQYYEKEERGRGNFPDRFSARQFPNYSSELNVNALLLGDSALYLCASSLGLAAQETQYFGPGTRLLVL.

The chain carries TRBV19 and TRBJ2-6; D is unclear. Trimming removed 5 bases at V and 0 bases at J, with 11 bases between. This CDR3 region has 16 residues. Germline V gives CDR1 LNHDA, CDR2 SQIVND (reference sequence). CDR3 loop: CASSRATYSGANVLTF. The CDR3 DNA reads TGTGCCAGTAGTCGAGCGACCTACTCTGGGGCCAACGTCCTGACTTTC. Based on the CDR3 plus reference TRBV19 and TRBJ2-6, the full variable domain is DGGITQSPKYLFRKEGQNVTLSCEQNLNHDAMYWYRQDPGQGLRLIYYSQIVNDFQKGDIAEGYSVSREKKESFPLTVTSAQKNPTAFYLCASSRATYSGANVLTFGAGSRLTVL.

The chain carries TRBV4-2 and TRBJ2-7; 7 bases align to TRBD2. Germline V gene lookup returns CDR1 LGHNA and CDR2 YNFKEQ. J lost 2 bases, V lost 1 base, and 11 bases had no gene match. This CDR3 is built from 17 residues. The CDR3 here is CASSQVAPSSGTYEQYF. The CDR3 DNA is TGTGCCAGCAGCCAAGTCGCCCCCTCTAGCGGAACCTACGAGCAGTACTTC.

CDR3 DNA: TGTGCCAGCAGTGGCGGCAGGGACACTGAAGCTTTCTTT. This sequence encodes CASSGGRDTEAFF. The rearrangement joins TRBV6-1 to TRBJ1-1, with D perhaps matching TRBD1 (5 bases). The CDR3 consists of 13 residues. The V end was cut by 4 bases, the J end by 3 bases, with 9 bases between. Germline assignment: CDR1 MNHNS and CDR2 SASEGT.

The chain employs TRBV27 and TRBJ1-6; 7 nucleotides match TRBD1. Per germline, CDR1 MNHEY and CDR2 SMNVEV (reference sequence). V lost 5 bases, J lost 12 bases, and 19 bases stayed unmatched. The CDR3 length is 17 residues. The CDR3 coding sequence is TGTGCCAGCAGTAGGTCGAACAGGGGCCCCCGGGAATTACCCCTCCACTTT. Protein: CASSRSNRGPRELPLHF.

The rearrangement joins TRBV4-1 to TRBJ1-5, with D perhaps TRBD1 (5 bases). Per germline, CDR1 MGHRA and CDR2 YSYEKL. This CDR3 has 15 amino acids. Between the trimmed V and J ends, which lost 0 bases and 4 bases, there was a span of 10 bases. As DNA, the CDR3 is TGCGCCAGCAGCCAAGATGGGGGGGATAATCAGCCCCAGCATTTT. Residues: CASSQDGGDNQPQHF.

This sequence joins TRBV7-9 and TRBJ2-5; 8 bases fit TRBD2. Germline values: CDR1 SEHNR, CDR2 FQNEAQ (reference sequence). The CDR3 runs to 15 residues. The V and J ends lost 3 bases and 1 base, in that order; junction bases with no gene match: 4. DNA for the CDR3: TGTGCCAGCAGCTTCCGAGGGACTAGCCAAGAGACCCAGTACTTC. Translating it yields CASSFRGTSQETQYF.

V gene TRBV11-2 combines with J gene TRBJ1-2; the match to TRBD1 covers 7 bases. Germline V gene lookup returns CDR1 SGHAT and CDR2 FQNNGV. V gave up 5 bases and J gave up 6 bases; unmatched junction bases: 18. CDR3 length equals 17 residues. The CDR3 region has the DNA TGTGCCAGCAGCCCTAATGTGGGGGGCAGGGGGAGAGATGGCTACACCTTC. It translates to CASSPNVGGRGRDGYTF.

V usage is TRBV6-5 and J usage is TRBJ2-7, with 7 bases matching TRBD1. Germline lookup yields CDR1 MNHEY and CDR2 SVGAGI. There are 14 residues in the CDR3. V gave up 6 bases and J gave up 1 base; unmatched junction bases: 6. The CDR3 is CASSKQGSSYEQYF. The CDR3 DNA reads as TGTGCCAGCAGCAAACAGGGGTCTTCCTACGAGCAGTACTTC.